Each of the 27 T cell receptor beta chains below was sequenced from the same sample in a study of cytomegalovirus exposure and HLA in healthy donors. This PCR relied on a set of 60 Vbeta primers and 13 Jbeta primers. The protocol was immunoSEQ multiplex PCR, while the TCRdb copy is restricted to in-frame clones and leaves out a portion. The sample contains about 95,000 clones, under 85% of which appear only once. Sequencing used PBMCs. The origin of the receptors is a woman in her forties in good health and CMV-seropositive.

A single count supports this clone. Here the CDR3 reads CASSSGYNEQFF. For the CDR3, the DNA is TGTGCCAGCAGTTCGGGGTACAATGAGCAGTTCTTC. The chain carries TRBV27 and TRBJ2-1; D perhaps matches TRBD2 (5 bases). V dropped 4 bases and J dropped 4 bases, with 5 bases sitting between them. Germline CDR1 reads MNHEY; CDR2 reads SMNVEV (reference sequence). There are 12 residues in the CDR3.

CDR3 nucleotides: TGCGCCAGCAGTGGGACTAGCGGGAGGCCCCGGGAGGATACGCAGTATTTT. It translates to CASSGTSGRPREDTQYF. The chain uses TRBV10-2 and TRBJ2-3, with 14 bases identical to TRBD2. This CDR3 contains 17 residues. Trimming cost V 4 bases and J 6 bases; bases outside gene matches: 9. Germline V lookup: CDR1 WSHSY, CDR2 SAAADI.

The chain recombines TRBV6-4 with TRBJ2-1, with 14 bases identical to TRBD2. CDR3 size: 15 residues. CDR1 is MRHNA, CDR2 SNTAGT, per germline. V gave up 3 bases and J gave up 6 bases; unmatched junction bases: 1. The CDR3 sequence: CASSETSGRGNEQFF. As DNA, the CDR3 is TGTGCCAGCAGTGAGACTAGCGGGAGGGGCAATGAGCAGTTCTTC.

The chain employs TRBV5-1 and TRBJ2-3; 12 bases agree with TRBD2. Per the germline V gene, CDR1 is SGHRS and CDR2 is YFSETQ. The V segment lost 3 bases and the J segment 4 bases; nucleotides outside the gene matches: 3. The CDR3 has 15 residues. In DNA form, the CDR3 reads TGCGCCAGCAGCTGGCTAGCGGGAGGGTCAGATACGCAGTATTTT. Translating it yields CASSWLAGGSDTQYF. The whole variable domain, filled in from reference TRBV5-1 and TRBJ2-3, reads KAGVTQTPRYLIKTRGQQVTLSCSPISGHRSVSWYQQTPGQGLQFLFEYFSETQRNKGNFPGRFSGRQFSNSRSEMNVSTLELGDSALYLCASSWLAGGSDTQYFGPGTRLTVL.

This clone came up a few times. The chain links TRBV5-1 to TRBJ2-7, with a weak D call TRBD2 (5 bases). The CDR3 loop spans 15 amino acids. V lost 0 bases and J 0 bases, leaving 10 bases between the germline ends. The germline gives CDR1 SGHRS, CDR2 YFSETQ. The CDR3 region has the DNA TGCGCCAGCAGCTTGGTTTCGGGGAGCTCCTACGAGCAGTACTTC. Translating it yields CASSLVSGSSYEQYF.

The V call is TRBV9, the J call TRBJ1-2, with 8 nucleotides matching TRBD1. The V gene end was trimmed by 0 bases and the J gene end by 1 base; junction bases not matched to a gene: 8. The CDR3 covers 17 residues. Germline V gene sequence: CDR1 SGDLS, CDR2 YYNGEE. The CDR3: CASSVEAGGNLNYGYTF. As DNA, the CDR3 is TGTGCCAGCAGCGTAGAGGCAGGGGGCAACCTTAACTATGGCTACACCTTC.

This clone was recorded once. The CDR3 nucleotides read TGTGCCAGCAGTAAAGGAAATATAGCGGATACGCAGTATTTT. It codes for CASSKGNIADTQYF. This chain connects TRBV6-4 to TRBJ2-3, with D possibly TRBD2 on 5 matching bases. Germline V gives CDR1 MRHNA, CDR2 SNTAGT. Trimming removed 5 bases from V and 6 bases from J, with 15 bases in between. The CDR3 contains 14 residues.

The chain combines TRBV9 with TRBJ2-1; 9 bases are shared with TRBD2. The germline gives CDR1 SGDLS, CDR2 YYNGEE. There are 19 residues in the CDR3. J gave up 3 bases and V 3 bases, and 16 bases lay outside the gene matches. CDR3: CASSGGGGGRAANYNEQFF. The DNA for the CDR3 is TGTGCCAGCAGCGGGGGAGGCGGCGGGAGGGCTGCTAACTACAATGAGCAGTTCTTC.

The V gene is TRBV18, the J gene TRBJ2-7; D remains unclear. V was cut by 3 bases and J by 4 bases, with 13 bases left in between. Per germline, CDR1 KGHSH and CDR2 LQKENI. The CDR3 consists of 14 residues. The CDR3 coding sequence is TGTGCCAGCTCACCGGCTAGGTCTCCTTACGAGCAGTACTTC. Residues: CASSPARSPYEQYF.

This clone was observed once. The chain combines TRBV7-9 with TRBJ2-2; 7 nucleotides agree with TRBD1. CDR3 length: 15 amino acids. The germline gives CDR1 SEHNR, CDR2 FQNEAQ (reference sequence). The V and J ends lost 4 bases and 2 bases, in that order; junction bases with no gene match: 4. CDR3 in amino acids: CASSYGQDNTGELFF. DNA of the CDR3: TGTGCCAGCAGCTACGGACAGGATAACACCGGGGAGCTGTTTTTT.

The V and J genes are TRBV28 and TRBJ2-7; 10 bases line up with TRBD2. Germline trimming cut 3 bases from V and 3 bases from J; bases unmatched to any gene: 5. The CDR3 covers 15 residues. The germline V gene encodes CDR1 MDHEN and CDR2 SYDVKM. This CDR3 reads CASSLELAGSYEQYF. In nucleotides, the CDR3 is TGTGCCAGCAGTTTGGAACTAGCGGGAAGCTACGAGCAGTACTTC.

This chain joins TRBV4-2 and TRBJ1-4; 8 bases agree with TRBD1. The CDR3 has 15 amino acids. J lost 5 bases, V lost 1 base, and 3 bases had no gene match. Germline V gene data show CDR1 as LGHNA and CDR2 as YNFKEQ. CDR3 nucleotide sequence: TGTGCCAGCAGCCAAGGGGGACAGGAGAATGAAAAACTGTTTTTT. This sequence encodes CASSQGGQENEKLFF.

The CDR3 here is CASSLVGGSTDTQYF. CDR3 DNA: TGTGCCAGCAGCTTAGTTGGCGGGAGCACAGATACGCAGTATTTT. The chain carries TRBV7-9 and TRBJ2-3, with D possibly being TRBD2 (5 bases). Looked up from germline, CDR1 is SEHNR and CDR2 is FQNEAQ (reference sequence). The CDR3 contains 15 residues. V lost 1 base and J 0 bases, leaving 8 bases between the germline ends.

The chain links TRBV6-1 to TRBJ2-3; no definite D call. The V gene lost 2 bases and the J gene lost 1 base, with 16 bases spanning the gap. Germline-derived CDR1 and CDR2 are MNHNS and SASEGT. The CDR3 runs to 17 residues. The DNA of the CDR3 is TGTGCCAGCAGTGAATTTCGGAGTACCTTTGGCACAGATACGCAGTATTTT. It yields the protein CASSEFRSTFGTDTQYF.

The chain has TRBV7-3 and TRBJ2-2; the match to TRBD2 covers 10 bases. J gave up 2 bases and V 5 bases, and 5 bases lay outside the gene matches. The germline V gene encodes CDR1 SGHTA and CDR2 FQGTGA. The CDR3 contains 16 residues. The CDR3 region is CASSPRTSGNTGELFF. The CDR3 coding sequence is TGTGCCAGCAGCCCACGGACTAGCGGAAACACCGGGGAGCTGTTTTTT.

The chain joins TRBV4-1 to TRBJ1-1; D possibly corresponds to TRBD1 (6 bases). Germline loops: CDR1 MGHRA, CDR2 YSYEKL. The CDR3 covers 14 residues. The V and J ends lost 2 bases and 2 bases respectively, with 9 bases between them. CDR3 DNA sequence: TGCGCCAGCAGCCAATACAGGGTTAACACTGAAGCTTTCTTT. Encoded protein: CASSQYRVNTEAFF.

V gene TRBV28 combines with J gene TRBJ1-2, with D uncertain. Germline CDR1 MDHEN, CDR2 SYDVKM. Trimming stripped 6 bases from V and 4 bases from J, with 15 bases between. The CDR3 runs 14 residues. The CDR3, as DNA: TGTGCCAGCAGGCCAGACGCACAGCTCTATGGCTACACCTTC. Protein product: CASRPDAQLYGYTF.

This chain connects TRBV4-1 to TRBJ2-1; 9 bases fit TRBD1. This CDR3 has 15 residues. V lost 1 base to trimming and J lost 6 bases; unmatched junction nucleotides: 4. Germline loops: CDR1 MGHRA, CDR2 YSYEKL. Written as DNA, the CDR3 is TGCGCCAGCAGCCAAGGGGACAGGGTCACCAATGAGCAGTTCTTC. Amino acids: CASSQGDRVTNEQFF.

This clone showed up just a few times. V is TRBV28 and J is TRBJ2-7; D gene unclear. Germline CDR1 MDHEN, CDR2 SYDVKM. CDR3 size: 13 residues. Trimming took 3 bases from V and 3 from J, leaving 9 bases between them. The CDR3 spells CASSLLGYYEQYF. The CDR3, as DNA: TGTGCCAGCAGTTTGCTAGGATACTACGAGCAGTACTTC.

The chain uses TRBV2 and TRBJ2-1; D is uncertain. This CDR3 is 15 amino acids long. Germline V gene sequence: CDR1 SNHLY, CDR2 FYNNEI. The germline V and J ends were trimmed by 4 bases and 6 bases, with 16 bases remaining between them. The chain's CDR3 is CASSGLSQESNEQFF. CDR3 in DNA: TGTGCCAGCAGTGGCCTCTCCCAAGAGAGCAATGAGCAGTTCTTC.

The V gene is TRBV29-1, the J gene TRBJ2-1; 7 positions agree with TRBD2. J was trimmed by 8 bases and V by 2 bases; bases with no gene match: 9. Per the germline V gene, CDR1 is SQVTM and CDR2 is ANQGSEA. The length of the CDR3 is 14 residues. The CDR3 region has the DNA TGCAGCGTTGAATCCGGACTAGAGGCTGATGAGCAGTTCTTC. Its protein product is CSVESGLEADEQFF.

The chain employs TRBV7-9 and TRBJ1-2; 7 bases are a match to TRBD1. Germline V gene data show CDR1 as SEHNR and CDR2 as FQNEAQ (reference sequence). Trimming removed 6 bases from V and 6 bases from J; junction bases left unmatched: 7. The CDR3 consists of 13 residues. The CDR3 loop reads CASRYRQGNGYTF. The CDR3 DNA reads as TGTGCCAGCAGATATCGACAGGGAAATGGCTACACCTTC.

The gene calls are TRBV28 and TRBJ2-7, with TRBD1 identical over 8 bases. The CDR3 totals 17 residues. J lost 1 base, V lost 5 bases, and 13 bases had no gene match. Germline V CDR1 and CDR2: MDHEN, SYDVKM. The CDR3 loop is CASSPSPDRVPSYEQYF. The DNA for the CDR3 is TGTGCCAGCAGTCCCTCCCCGGACAGGGTACCTTCCTACGAGCAGTACTTC.

V gene TRBV4-1 combines with J gene TRBJ2-1; 11 bases are a match to TRBD2. Trimming at V came to 1 base and at J to 7 bases, leaving 6 bases not matched to a gene. There are 16 residues in the CDR3. Germline assignment: CDR1 MGHRA and CDR2 YSYEKL. The chain's CDR3 is CASSQAESSGRNEQFF. For the CDR3, the DNA is TGCGCCAGCAGCCAAGCGGAATCTAGCGGGAGGAATGAGCAGTTCTTC.

A few counts support this clone. The chain combines TRBV28 with TRBJ2-5; TRBD1 matches at 8 bases. Germline values: CDR1 MDHEN, CDR2 SYDVKM. The V and J ends lost 1 base and 4 bases, in that order; junction bases with no gene match: 5. The CDR3 loop spans 15 amino acids. The CDR3 DNA reads as TGTGCCAGCAGTTTATCGGCAGGGGGCGGAGAGACCCAGTACTTC. Translating it yields CASSLSAGGGETQYF.

V usage is TRBV29-1 and J usage is TRBJ1-2; no clear D gene. The CDR3 contains 14 residues. CDR1 and CDR2 from the germline V gene are SQVTM and ANQGSEA. Trimming cost V 1 base and J 5 bases, with 14 bases left between them. The CDR3 coding sequence is TGCAGCGTTGAAGTCACCGCTACGGGTTATGGCTACACCTTC. Its protein product is CSVEVTATGYGYTF.

The chain couples TRBV18 to TRBJ2-1; the match to TRBD2 covers 8 bases. The CDR3 runs to 15 residues. V shed 0 bases and J 5 bases; nucleotides not matched to a gene: 3. Germline V CDR1 and CDR2: KGHSH, LQKENI. CDR3: CASSPPSGIHNEQFF. Here the CDR3 DNA reads TGTGCCAGCTCACCACCTAGCGGGATTCACAATGAGCAGTTCTTC.